The next 28 T cell receptor beta chains were all read from a single sample in a study of T and B cells in COVID-19 patients. TRB was amplified from about 250-500 ng of blood genomic DNA. BIOMED2 TRB-A/B primer pools were used in multiplex TRB PCR. TCRdb re-called the multiplex PCR reads with MiXCR, one entry per CDR3 protein. The table lists fewer than 6,500 distinct CDR3 sequences, about 20% of them singletons. The sample comprised blood. These receptor sequences come from a human donor who had recovered from COVID-19.

This sequence joins TRBV7-2 and TRBJ1-3; no reliable D call. The germline V gene has CDR1 SGHTA and CDR2 FQGNSA. Between the trimmed V and J ends, which lost 5 bases and 0 bases, there was a span of 8 bases. This CDR3 region has 14 residues. CDR3: CASSPATSGNTIYF. The CDR3 nucleotides are TGTGCCAGCAGCCCTGCCACCTCTGGAAACACCATATATTTT.

Ten or more counts support this clonotype. The chain joins TRBV20-1 to TRBJ2-3; tentative D call: TRBD1 (6 bases). Germline CDR1 is DFQATT and CDR2 is SNEGSKA (reference sequence). Deletions cut 6 bases from V and 3 bases from J, with 10 bases between. The CDR3 is 12 amino acids. CDR3 loop: CSATRGTDTQYF. In DNA form, the CDR3 reads TGCAGTGCCACAAGGGGGACAGATACGCAGTATTTT.

The CDR3 region has the DNA TGCGCCAGCAGCTTCGCAGGGTCTTTCGACGAGCAGTACTTC. Encoded protein: CASSFAGSFDEQYF. This chain links TRBV5-1 with TRBJ2-7, with a tentative D call TRBD1 (5 bases). The germline gives CDR1 SGHRS, CDR2 YFSETQ. CDR3 length equals 14 residues. The V end was cut by 2 bases, the J end by 5 bases, with 14 bases between.

This clonotype ranks as medium-sized. This chain joins TRBV30 and TRBJ1-6, with D unclear. Germline V gives CDR1 GTSNPN, CDR2 SVGIG (reference sequence). V was pared by 3 bases and J by 5 bases, with 17 bases between. The CDR3 has 16 residues. CDR3 in amino acids: CAWSPSGVTDNSPLHF. CDR3 sequence (DNA): TGTGCCTGGAGCCCCTCCGGAGTTACCGATAATTCACCCCTCCACTTT.

This clonotype was counted many times. For the CDR3, the DNA is TGTGCCAGCAGCCGCCCCGTGGGGGGCGAGGGGGAGCAGTACTTC. It encodes CASSRPVGGEGEQYF. This chain joins TRBV7-6 and TRBJ2-7; D tentatively reads TRBD1 or TRBD2 (6 bases each). Trimming took 5 bases from V and 7 from J, leaving 21 bases between them. The germline V gene has CDR1 SGHVS and CDR2 FNYEAQ. The CDR3 is 15 amino acids.

Judged by abundance, this clonotype is medium-sized. V and J are TRBV5-4 and TRBJ1-6; D is perhaps TRBD1 (5 bases). Looked up from germline, CDR1 is SGHNT and CDR2 is YYREEE (reference sequence). This CDR3 contains 16 residues. V dropped 4 bases and J dropped 0 bases, with 11 bases sitting between them. The chain's CDR3 is CASSPGTVSYNSPLHF. In DNA, the CDR3 is TGTGCCAGCAGCCCTGGGACGGTCTCCTATAATTCACCCCTCCACTTT. Full variable domain (missing parts from reference TRBV5-4 and TRBJ1-6): ETGVTQSPTHLIKTRGQQVTLRCSSQSGHNTVSWYQQALGQGPQFIFQYYREEENGRGNFPPRFSGLQFPNYSSELNVNALELDDSALYLCASSPGTVSYNSPLHFGNGTRLTVT.

Within the sample, this clonotype is medium-sized. The chain has TRBV27 and TRBJ2-1; possibly TRBD1 or TRBD2 for D (6 bases each). The CDR3 spans 15 residues. V lost 0 bases, J lost 2 bases, and 8 bases lay in between. CDR1 MNHEY and CDR2 SMNVEV come from the germline V gene (reference sequence). CDR3 coding DNA: TGTGCCAGCAGTTTATCTAGGGGGGCCTACAATGAGCAGTTCTTC. Translation gives CASSLSRGAYNEQFF.

In its sample, this clonotype ranks as medium-sized. The chain combines TRBV27 with TRBJ2-2; D might be TRBD2 (6 bases). The CDR3 covers 12 residues. Trimming shortened V by 8 bases and J by 7 bases, and 11 bases separated the two germline ends. Germline values: CDR1 MNHEY, CDR2 SMNVEV (reference sequence). The CDR3 region is CASQDGGGELFF. The CDR3 coding sequence is TGTGCCAGCCAGGACGGGGGCGGGGAGCTGTTTTTT.

The J gene is TRBJ2-1, the V gene TRBV29-1, with 11 positions matching TRBD2. Germline CDR1 and CDR2: SQVTM and ANQGSEA. This CDR3 region has 14 residues. V shed 4 bases, J shed 3 bases, and the junction held 2 bases outside the gene matches. DNA for the CDR3: TGCAGCGTTGGGACTAGCGGGTACTACAATGAGCAGTTCTTC. It yields the protein CSVGTSGYYNEQFF.

The chain couples TRBV20-1 to TRBJ2-7; D is perhaps TRBD1 (6 bases). Germline loops: CDR1 DFQATT, CDR2 SNEGSKA (reference sequence). Trimming removed 3 bases from V and 1 base from J, with 13 bases in between. The CDR3 has 14 residues. Here the CDR3 reads CSARKPGTSYEQYF. CDR3 nucleotides: TGCAGTGCTAGGAAACCCGGGACATCCTACGAGCAGTACTTC.

This clonotype is medium-sized (0.01 to 0.1%). The CDR3 here is CASTVTGGRGAQHF. CDR3 coding DNA: TGTGCCAGTACCGTGACAGGGGGCCGAGGAGCCCAGCATTTT. This rearrangement joins TRBV19 to TRBJ1-5; 10 bases agree with TRBD1. Trimming removed 7 bases from V and 11 bases from J; junction bases left unmatched: 11. Per the germline V gene, CDR1 is LNHDA and CDR2 is SQIVND (reference sequence). The length of the CDR3 is 14 residues.

This clonotype ranks as medium-sized. This chain connects TRBV18 to TRBJ2-3; possible D gene TRBD2, 6 bases. The V and J ends lost 4 bases and 2 bases respectively, with 10 bases between them. In germline, CDR1 is KGHSH, CDR2 LQKENI. The CDR3 extends over 14 amino acids. The CDR3 DNA reads TGTGCCAGCTCACGGGCGGGGATCACAGATACGCAGTATTTT. Translated, it gives CASSRAGITDTQYF.

V is TRBV2 and J is TRBJ1-2; D might be TRBD1 (6 bases). CDR1 and CDR2 from the germline V gene are SNHLY and FYNNEI. The CDR3 is 16 amino acids. The V end was cut by 5 bases, the J end by 1 base, with 17 bases between. Here the CDR3 DNA reads TGTGCCAGCAGTATCAGAAGGGGGGGGGGTAACTATGGCTACACCTTC. Translating it yields CASSIRRGGGNYGYTF.

Remarks on this clonotype: Possible read error: a much larger clone is one base away. The chain employs TRBV5-1 and TRBJ2-7; D remains unclear. Germline values: CDR1 SGHRS, CDR2 YFSETQ. The CDR3 has 14 amino acids. The V gene lost 1 base and the J gene lost 2 bases, with 10 bases spanning the gap. CDR3 region: CASSLTWWPYEQYF. The CDR3 DNA sequence: TGCGCCAGCAGCTTGACCTGGTGGCCCTACGAGCAGTACTTC.

This clonotype was picked up a small number of times. The chain employs TRBV20-1 and TRBJ1-5; D gene unclear. V dropped 2 bases and J dropped 0 bases, with 8 bases sitting between them. CDR3 length equals 14 residues. The germline V gene encodes CDR1 DFQATT and CDR2 SNEGSKA (reference sequence). In nucleotides, the CDR3 is TGCAGTGCTAGATTTGGGAATAGCAATCAGCCCCAGCATTTT. This codes for CSARFGNSNQPQHF.

By share of the sample, this clonotype is medium-sized. The chain links TRBV5-1 to TRBJ2-2; 7 bases agree with TRBD1. Germline CDR1 SGHRS, CDR2 YFSETQ. The CDR3 sequence is 15 residues long. V shed 3 bases, J shed 0 bases, and the junction held 2 bases outside the gene matches. In DNA, the CDR3 is TGCGCCAGCAGCTCCGACAGGGCGAACACCGGGGAGCTGTTTTTT. It is translated as CASSSDRANTGELFF.

By proportion, this clonotype is medium-sized. V gene TRBV15 combines with J gene TRBJ2-1; weak D call: TRBD2 (6 bases). Trimming took 3 bases from V and 4 from J, leaving 10 bases between them. Germline CDR1 reads LNHNV; CDR2 reads YYDKDF (reference sequence). There are 14 residues in the CDR3. CDR3: CATSRRDPYNEQFF. CDR3 nucleotide sequence: TGTGCCACCAGCAGGCGGGACCCTTACAATGAGCAGTTCTTC. Supplemented by reference TRBV15 and TRBJ2-1, the full variable domain reads DAMVIQNPRYQVTQFGKPVTLSCSQTLNHNVMYWYQQKSSQAPKLLFHYYDKDFNNEADTPDNFQSRRPNTSFCFLDIRSPGLGDTAMYLCATSRRDPYNEQFFGPGTRLTVL.

This clonotype is classed as medium-sized. The chain is built from TRBV27 and TRBJ1-2; TRBD1 might be the D (5 bases). The germline V and J ends were trimmed by 6 bases and 7 bases, with 15 bases remaining between them. Germline V gene lookup returns CDR1 MNHEY and CDR2 SMNVEV (reference sequence). This CDR3 region has 13 residues. CDR3 amino acids: CASRPGGVGGYTF. The CDR3 coding sequence is TGTGCCAGCAGGCCCGGGGGAGTGGGTGGCTACACCTTC.

A few counts support this clonotype. This chain links TRBV11-2 with TRBJ1-2, with TRBD1 as a possible D gene (5 bases). The CDR3 extends over 14 amino acids. Germline V gives CDR1 SGHAT, CDR2 FQNNGV. V was shortened by 1 base and J by 4 bases, with 10 bases between the two germline ends. The CDR3 is CASSLGGSGYGYTF. The DNA of the CDR3 is TGTGCCAGCAGCTTAGGGGGGTCGGGCTATGGCTACACCTTC.

This clonotype is labeled as medium-sized. The chain joins TRBV6-1 to TRBJ2-5; possibly TRBD1 or TRBD2 for D (6 bases each). V was cut by 0 bases and J by 5 bases, with 13 bases left in between. In germline, CDR1 is MNHNS, CDR2 SASEGT. This CDR3 has 15 residues. CDR3 nucleotides: TGTGCCAGCAGTGAAGCAGTCGGGGGCGGGGAGACCCAGTACTTC. The encoded protein is CASSEAVGGGETQYF.

This clonotype ranks as medium-sized (0.01 to 0.1%). The V call is TRBV5-5, the J call TRBJ1-2; TRBD1 might be the D (6 bases). V was cut by 4 bases and J by 0 bases, with 10 bases left in between. Germline-derived CDR1 and CDR2 are SGHKS and YYEKEE (reference sequence). The CDR3 consists of 14 residues. The CDR3 DNA sequence: TGTGCCAGCAGCGTGGACAGAGCTAACTATGGCTACACCTTC. Its protein product is CASSVDRANYGYTF. The whole variable domain, remainder taken from reference TRBV5-5 and TRBJ1-2, is DAGVTQSPTHLIKTRGQQVTLRCSPISGHKSVSWYQQVLGQGPQFIFQYYEKEERGRGNFPDRFSARQFPNYSSELNVNALLLGDSALYLCASSVDRANYGYTFGSGTRLTVV.

This clonotype rates as medium-sized. The J gene is TRBJ2-7, the V gene TRBV19; no firm D call. This CDR3 has 18 amino acids. Germline V gives CDR1 LNHDA, CDR2 SQIVND (reference sequence). V shed 0 bases and J shed 1 base, with 19 bases lying between them. The CDR3 DNA follows: TGTGCCAGTAGTATAGATTACCGGGCCGCCGAATATTCCTACGAGCAGTACTTC. Its protein product is CASSIDYRAAEYSYEQYF.

The chain links TRBV9 to TRBJ2-5, with D perhaps matching TRBD1 (6 bases). V dropped 0 bases and J dropped 5 bases, with 11 bases sitting between them. The V gene's germline CDR1 is SGDLS and CDR2 YYNGEE. The CDR3 is 14 residues long. The CDR3 loop reads CASSVEEGEETQYF. The CDR3 nucleotides read TGTGCCAGCAGCGTAGAAGAGGGGGAGGAGACCCAGTACTTC.

Sample share makes this clonotype medium-sized. The chain carries TRBV18 and TRBJ2-1; TRBD2 is a possible D gene (5 bases). The CDR3 spans 14 residues. The germline V and J ends were trimmed by 3 bases and 7 bases, with 13 bases remaining between them. CDR1 KGHSH and CDR2 LQKENI come from the germline V gene. Here the CDR3 reads CASSPWAGRNEQFF. CDR3 bases: TGTGCCAGCTCACCGTGGGCGGGCCGGAATGAGCAGTTCTTC.

The V call is TRBV7-3, the J call TRBJ2-2; D might be TRBD1 (5 bases). V dropped 5 bases and J dropped 7 bases, with 17 bases sitting between them. Germline CDR1 is SGHTA and CDR2 is FQGTGA. This CDR3 contains 15 residues. As DNA, the CDR3 is TGTGCCAGCAGCCCGACCGGGCCCCAGGGCGGGGAGCTGTTTTTT. Translated, it gives CASSPTGPQGGELFF.

The CDR3 here is CASSTGTGGSGELFF. DNA for the CDR3: TGTGCCAGCAGCACCGGGACAGGGGGGTCCGGGGAGCTGTTTTTT. V gene TRBV4-2 combines with J gene TRBJ2-2, with 11 positions matching TRBD1. The germline CDR1 and CDR2 sequences are LGHNA and YNFKEQ. The CDR3 consists of 15 residues. V shed 5 bases, J shed 6 bases, and the junction held 5 bases outside the gene matches.

This clonotype showed up just a few times. The rearrangement links TRBV7-9 to TRBJ2-6; the D call may be TRBD1 or TRBD2 (5 bases each). V lost 11 bases to trimming and J lost 10 bases, with 30 bases between them. Germline CDR1 SEHNR, CDR2 FQNEAQ (reference sequence). This CDR3 is built from 17 residues. CDR3 protein: CALLVGLIFPGGNVLTF. CDR3 DNA: TGTGCCTTGCTCGTCGGACTTATCTTCCCTGGGGGTAACGTCCTGACTTTC.

This clonotype was counted between two and nine times. The rearrangement links TRBV11-3 to TRBJ2-7; D not certain. The germline V and J ends were trimmed by 1 base and 2 bases, with 9 bases remaining between them. The CDR3 contains 14 residues. Germline CDR1 is SGHNT and CDR2 is YENEEA. DNA of the CDR3: TGTGCCAGCAGCTTAGTTCTAACAGCCTACGAGCAGTACTTC. Translation gives CASSLVLTAYEQYF.